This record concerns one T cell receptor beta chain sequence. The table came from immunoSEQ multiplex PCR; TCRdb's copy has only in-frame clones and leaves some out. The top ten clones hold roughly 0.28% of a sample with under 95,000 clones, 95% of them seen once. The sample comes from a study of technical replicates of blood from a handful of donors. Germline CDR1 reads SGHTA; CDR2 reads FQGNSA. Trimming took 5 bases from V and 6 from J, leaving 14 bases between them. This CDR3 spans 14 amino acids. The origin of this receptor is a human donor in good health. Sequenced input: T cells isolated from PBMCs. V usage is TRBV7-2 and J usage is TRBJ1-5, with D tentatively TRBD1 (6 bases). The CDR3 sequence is CASSPHRVRQPQHF. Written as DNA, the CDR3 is TGTGCCAGCAGCCCTCACAGGGTTCGTCAGCCCCAGCATTTT. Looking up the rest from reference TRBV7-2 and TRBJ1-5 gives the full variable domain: GAGVSQSPSNKVTEKGKDVELRCDPISGHTALYWYRQSLGQGLEFLIYFQGNSAPDKSGLPSDRFSAERTGGSVSTLTIQRTQQEDSAVYLCASSPHRVRQPQHFGDGTRLSIL.